Listed below are T cell receptor beta chains from one sample, sequenced in a study of T-cell reconstitution after alpha-beta-depleted transplantation in children. Each CDR3 protein is one row after TCRdb ran MiXCR on the PCR reads. The table includes 440,000 or so distinct CDR3 sequences, about a tenth detected once. This specimen was PBMCs from the stem cell graft donor, taken from the stem cell graft. Receptor source: a human donor who donated a stem cell graft to a child with acute myeloid leukemia. Each CDR3 is given with its conserved first and last residue. The order of the fields is D gene, V gene, clone size, J gene, CDR3 protein. A D gene is named only where the DNA matches it firmly. For some rows the clone size is stated as once, few or many, or as a class when expanded; others skip it.

d_gene: .; v_gene: TRBV5-1; abundance: few; j_gene: TRBJ2-2; CDR3aa: CASSLGGGGATGELFF
d_gene: .; v_gene: TRBV5-1; abundance: .; j_gene: TRBJ2-5; CDR3aa: CASSFAGQPKETQYF
d_gene: TRBD1; v_gene: TRBV28; abundance: few; j_gene: TRBJ1-1; CDR3aa: CASSPSRDREAFF
d_gene: .; v_gene: TRBV9; abundance: many; j_gene: TRBJ2-3; CDR3aa: CASSVGVDTQYF
d_gene: .; v_gene: TRBV29-1; abundance: few; j_gene: TRBJ2-6; CDR3aa: CSVLAAGANVLTF
d_gene: .; v_gene: TRBV11-2; abundance: few; j_gene: TRBJ2-7; CDR3aa: CASSLTQGSDRPYEQYF
d_gene: TRBD1; v_gene: TRBV6-1; abundance: .; j_gene: TRBJ2-1; CDR3aa: CASSESQGNVYNEQFF
d_gene: .; v_gene: TRBV10-3; abundance: few; j_gene: TRBJ1-2; CDR3aa: CASGYGYTF
d_gene: TRBD1; v_gene: TRBV20-1; abundance: .; j_gene: TRBJ1-5; CDR3aa: CSASPRRQGFQPQHF
d_gene: .; v_gene: TRBV15; abundance: few; j_gene: TRBJ2-7; CDR3aa: CATSVRGGDEQYF
d_gene: .; v_gene: TRBV27; abundance: many; j_gene: TRBJ1-5; CDR3aa: CASSLSSPGNQPQHF
d_gene: .; v_gene: TRBV5-1; abundance: .; j_gene: TRBJ1-5; CDR3aa: CASSPTWDQPQHF
d_gene: .; v_gene: TRBV6-5; abundance: few; j_gene: TRBJ1-6; CDR3aa: CASSYSTGFSSPLHF
d_gene: .; v_gene: TRBV5-5; abundance: few; j_gene: TRBJ2-2; CDR3aa: CASSFWAVADTGELFF
d_gene: TRBD1; v_gene: TRBV6-5; abundance: few; j_gene: TRBJ1-1; CDR3aa: CASSYYNRGQGEAFF
d_gene: .; v_gene: TRBV3-1; abundance: many; j_gene: TRBJ1-1; CDR3aa: CASSQRTDEAFF
d_gene: .; v_gene: TRBV12-3/TRBV12-4; abundance: few; j_gene: TRBJ2-5; CDR3aa: CASSFRAHLTGETQYF
d_gene: .; v_gene: TRBV20-1; abundance: many; j_gene: TRBJ2-1; CDR3aa: CSGVYNEQFF
d_gene: TRBD2; v_gene: TRBV20-1; abundance: few; j_gene: TRBJ2-1; CDR3aa: CSARDHGSGTDNEQFF
d_gene: .; v_gene: TRBV7-6; abundance: few; j_gene: TRBJ2-7; CDR3aa: CASTPKVGGEQYF
d_gene: TRBD2; v_gene: TRBV6-2/TRBV6-3; abundance: .; j_gene: TRBJ2-1; CDR3aa: CASSPGLAGVQFF
d_gene: .; v_gene: TRBV29-1; abundance: .; j_gene: TRBJ2-1; CDR3aa: CSVEGDPSLGQFF
d_gene: .; v_gene: TRBV29-1; abundance: few; j_gene: TRBJ2-1; CDR3aa: CSVPGLYNEQFF
d_gene: .; v_gene: TRBV20-1; abundance: many; j_gene: TRBJ2-5; CDR3aa: CSASTLAAGSFETQYF
d_gene: .; v_gene: TRBV7-6; abundance: .; j_gene: TRBJ1-5; CDR3aa: CASSLWPGDNQPQHF
d_gene: .; v_gene: TRBV3-1; abundance: many; j_gene: TRBJ2-7; CDR3aa: CASSQSRQPYEQYF
d_gene: .; v_gene: TRBV12-3/TRBV12-4; abundance: .; j_gene: TRBJ2-1; CDR3aa: CASSLIPDNEQFF
d_gene: TRBD2; v_gene: TRBV29-1; abundance: few; j_gene: TRBJ2-2; CDR3aa: CSAARTSGGTGELFF
d_gene: .; v_gene: TRBV7-6; abundance: many; j_gene: TRBJ2-3; CDR3aa: CASSTRAGYTDTQYF
d_gene: .; v_gene: TRBV29-1; abundance: few; j_gene: TRBJ1-1; CDR3aa: CSVDGRGMNTEAFF
d_gene: .; v_gene: TRBV20-1; abundance: .; j_gene: TRBJ1-1; CDR3aa: CTWGAVGTEAFF
d_gene: TRBD1; v_gene: TRBV4-2; abundance: few; j_gene: TRBJ2-2; CDR3aa: CASSQDRQQGAGELFF
d_gene: TRBD1; v_gene: TRBV6-5; abundance: .; j_gene: TRBJ1-3; CDR3aa: CVTGGSGNTIYF
d_gene: TRBD2; v_gene: TRBV27; abundance: .; j_gene: TRBJ2-1; CDR3aa: CATTSGGPYNEQFF
d_gene: .; v_gene: TRBV2; abundance: .; j_gene: TRBJ2-3; CDR3aa: CASSPHPSSDTQYF
d_gene: .; v_gene: TRBV9; abundance: few; j_gene: TRBJ2-2; CDR3aa: CASSALAGANTGELFF
d_gene: TRBD1; v_gene: TRBV5-1; abundance: many; j_gene: TRBJ2-1; CDR3aa: CASSLQETGGFEQFF
d_gene: .; v_gene: TRBV5-1; abundance: few; j_gene: TRBJ2-7; CDR3aa: CASSLAPVALEQYF
d_gene: TRBD1; v_gene: TRBV12-3/TRBV12-4; abundance: once; j_gene: TRBJ2-5; CDR3aa: CASRDREGVQYF
d_gene: TRBD2; v_gene: TRBV20-1; abundance: .; j_gene: TRBJ2-1; CDR3aa: CSARTSGNSYNEQFF
d_gene: .; v_gene: TRBV5-1; abundance: many; j_gene: TRBJ2-3; CDR3aa: CASSFGLSTDTQYF
d_gene: .; v_gene: TRBV10-2; abundance: once; j_gene: TRBJ2-3; CDR3aa: CASSNTSDTQYF
d_gene: TRBD2; v_gene: TRBV2; abundance: .; j_gene: TRBJ2-2; CDR3aa: CASNRSGTKNAGELFF
d_gene: TRBD1; v_gene: TRBV29-1; abundance: few; j_gene: TRBJ1-2; CDR3aa: CSVEDRDRAYYGYTF
d_gene: .; v_gene: TRBV5-1; abundance: .; j_gene: TRBJ2-3; CDR3aa: CASSLGHRSTDTQYF
d_gene: TRBD1; v_gene: TRBV5-1; abundance: .; j_gene: TRBJ2-1; CDR3aa: CASSLVGGAESYNEQFF
d_gene: .; v_gene: TRBV9; abundance: .; j_gene: TRBJ2-2; CDR3aa: CASSVYGDGSGELFF
d_gene: .; v_gene: TRBV4-3; abundance: few; j_gene: TRBJ1-1; CDR3aa: CASSHMGTEAFF
d_gene: .; v_gene: TRBV4-1; abundance: few; j_gene: TRBJ2-1; CDR3aa: CASSQDYGHEQFF
d_gene: .; v_gene: TRBV9; abundance: once; j_gene: TRBJ1-2; CDR3aa: CASSPRLLGHLNYGYTF
d_gene: .; v_gene: TRBV4-1; abundance: .; j_gene: TRBJ1-2; CDR3aa: CASSQEIRGRNYGYTF
d_gene: .; v_gene: TRBV30; abundance: few; j_gene: TRBJ1-4; CDR3aa: CAWRSSNEKLFF
d_gene: TRBD2; v_gene: TRBV7-6; abundance: few; j_gene: TRBJ2-1; CDR3aa: CASSLVSGALSGQFF
d_gene: TRBD1; v_gene: TRBV29-1; abundance: few; j_gene: TRBJ2-3; CDR3aa: CSAPGQTYGTDTQYF